These 24 T cell receptor beta chains originate from one sample sequenced in a study of T cells in Graves' hyperthyroidism and ophthalmopathy. TCR beta CDR3 region amplification was performed from RNA transcripts. The primer set for the first-round RT-PCR of the TCR CDR3 was HTBI. TCRdb itself ran the multiplex PCR reads through MiXCR, one entry per CDR3 protein. The table has under 800,000 distinct CDR3 sequences, 12% to 15% seen once. The sequenced sample consisted of blood. These receptors all come from a woman under 30 with Graves' hyperthyroidism.

Many counts were recorded for this clonotype. This chain connects TRBV11-2 to TRBJ1-2; D is perhaps TRBD1 (6 bases). Trimming shortened V by 6 bases and J by 6 bases, and 14 bases separated the two germline ends. This CDR3 has 13 residues. Germline V lookup: CDR1 SGHAT, CDR2 FQNNGV. CDR3 nucleotides: TGTGCCAGCAGTCAAACAGGGTCCGATGGCTACACCTTC. This encodes CASSQTGSDGYTF.

Regarding this clonotype: A clone one base away is much larger, so this may be a read error. No conserved phenylalanine or tryptophan ends this CDR3, so it is likely a read error. The chain uses TRBV2 and TRBJ2-2; 7 bases match TRBD2. With 4 bases clipped from V and 1 base from J, the junction kept 0 bases outside the gene matches. CDR3 length equals 14 residues. Germline CDR1 is SNHLY and CDR2 is FYNNEI. The CDR3 region is CASSASGNTGELFL. CDR3 nucleotides: TGTGCCAGCAGTGCTAGCGGGAACACCGGGGAGCTGTTTCTT.

This clonotype was seen many times. The chain recombines TRBV30 with TRBJ1-2, with 9 bases identical to TRBD1. The junction had 8 bases not matched to a gene; V was cut back by 4 bases and J by 8 bases. The CDR3 contains 13 residues. The germline CDR1 and CDR2 sequences are GTSNPN and SVGIG (reference sequence). CDR3: CAWTRDRVDGYTF. The CDR3 nucleotides read TGTGCCTGGACCCGGGACAGGGTAGACGGCTACACCTTC.

In this sample, this clonotype turned up many times. The chain recombines TRBV27 with TRBJ1-1; D is ambiguous. V lost 3 bases to trimming and J lost 4 bases, with 12 bases between them. The CDR3 totals 14 residues. From germline, CDR1 is MNHEY and CDR2 SMNVEV (reference sequence). The CDR3 loop is CASSFTAKGTEAFF. CDR3 coding DNA: TGTGCCAGCAGTTTTACGGCCAAGGGCACTGAAGCTTTCTTT.

This clonotype was counted at least ten times. V gene TRBV7-8 combines with J gene TRBJ2-1, with 12 bases aligning to TRBD2. V lost 2 bases to trimming and J lost 7 bases; unmatched junction nucleotides: 18. The CDR3 is 20 residues long. Per the germline V gene, CDR1 is SGHVS and CDR2 is FQNEAQ. The CDR3 nucleotides read TGTGCCAGCAGCTTACTCTCCTCAGGGGGCGAGACTAGCGGGAGTAATGAGCAGTTCTTC. As protein: CASSLLSSGGETSGSNEQFF.

This clonotype was counted at least ten times. The chain's CDR3 is CASSSPWTGEGGTEAFF. CDR3 coding DNA: TGTGCCAGCAGTTCACCTTGGACAGGTGAAGGGGGGACTGAAGCTTTCTTT. This chain links TRBV28 with TRBJ1-1; 7 bases are a match to TRBD1. This CDR3 is 17 amino acids long. From germline, CDR1 is MDHEN and CDR2 SYDVKM. V lost 4 bases and J lost 5; bases outside the gene matches: 16.

This clonotype showed up just a few times. The chain joins TRBV12-3 or TRBV12-4 to TRBJ2-1, with no clear D. Trimming cost V 5 bases and J 3 bases, with 11 bases left between them. The CDR3 contains 14 residues. The CDR3 reads CASSPPRIYNEQFF. The CDR3 region has the DNA TGTGCCAGCAGTCCCCCCAGGATCTACAATGAGCAGTTCTTC.

This clonotype has at least ten counts. The V call is TRBV3-1, the J call TRBJ1-2; D is undetermined. Germline V CDR1 and CDR2: LGHDT, YNNKEL (reference sequence). With 1 base removed from V and 0 bases from J, the gap between germline ends came to 9 bases. The CDR3 length is 15 residues. CDR3 sequence reads: CASSQAALPNYGYTF. CDR3 coding DNA: TGTGCCAGCAGCCAAGCGGCCCTACCTAACTATGGCTACACCTTC.

With regard to this clonotype: Just one base apart from a much larger clone, this may be a read error. The V call is TRBV14, the J call TRBJ2-1; 12 bases are shared with TRBD2. Germline lookup yields CDR1 SGHDN and CDR2 FVKESK. CDR3 length equals 23 residues. The J segment lost 0 bases and the V segment lost 3 bases, leaving 21 bases of the junction unmatched. CDR3 nucleotides: TGTGCCAGCAGCCATGGGTCGGGTCAGGATGGGACTAGCGGGTTGAGCTCCTACAATGAGCAGTTCTTC. This codes for CASSHGSGQDGTSGLSSYNEQFF.

Comments on this clonotype: Likely a read error: the CDR3 ends without its conserved phenylalanine or tryptophan. The chain is built from TRBV18 and TRBJ2-2; 8 bases are a match to TRBD1. Germline values: CDR1 KGHSH, CDR2 LQKENI. This CDR3 has 13 residues. J gave up 5 bases and V 8 bases, and 4 bases lay outside the gene matches. DNA for the CDR3: TGTGCCAGCCCACGACAGGGGACCGGGGAGCTGTTTCTT. Amino acids: CASPRQGTGELFL.

The V gene is TRBV12-3 or TRBV12-4, the J gene TRBJ2-2, with D possibly being TRBD1 (6 bases). The CDR3 runs 15 residues. V lost 0 bases, J lost 7 bases, and 12 bases lay in between. CDR3 region: CASSLAGAAVGELFF. The CDR3 DNA reads TGTGCCAGCAGTTTAGCGGGGGCAGCGGTCGGGGAGCTGTTTTTT.

This clonotype was observed a few times. This sequence joins TRBV19 and TRBJ2-5; D possibly corresponds to TRBD2 (5 bases). Trimming stripped 7 bases from V and 5 bases from J, with 26 bases between. The CDR3 extends over 17 amino acids. Germline CDR1 is LNHDA and CDR2 is SQIVND (reference sequence). CDR3 sequence (DNA): TGTGCCAGTACCCCGAAGGACTTTCGAGGAACTAGGGAGACCCAGTACTTC. Its translation: CASTPKDFRGTRETQYF.

This clonotype has more than one count but fewer than ten. The rearrangement links TRBV6-1 to TRBJ2-3; 16 bases map to TRBD2. CDR3 length equals 22 residues. CDR1 and CDR2 (germline): MNHNS, SASEGT. The V and J ends lost 6 bases and 5 bases, in that order; junction bases with no gene match: 23. DNA for the CDR3: TGTGCCAGCAGGAGGGCAGGGGGGACTAGCGGGAGGGCCTGGCAGTTCGGAGATACGCAGTATTTT. It encodes CASRRAGGTSGRAWQFGDTQYF.

This clonotype was detected many times. The genes are TRBV7-2 and TRBJ2-5, with a possible D match to TRBD2 (5 bases). Germline lookup yields CDR1 SGHTA and CDR2 FQGNSA. The V gene lost 4 bases and the J gene lost 5 bases, with 14 bases spanning the gap. CDR3 length: 14 residues. The CDR3 here is CASSSWRLEETQYF. CDR3 in DNA: TGTGCCAGCAGCTCCTGGAGGCTAGAGGAGACCCAGTACTTC.

In its sample, this clonotype was seen a few times. The chain is built from TRBV19 and TRBJ2-7; 11 bases agree with TRBD2. In germline, CDR1 is LNHDA, CDR2 SQIVND (reference sequence). The CDR3 is 16 residues long. V lost 5 bases and J lost 2; bases outside the gene matches: 8. This CDR3 reads CASSEGSGRDPYEQYF. The DNA for the CDR3 is TGTGCCAGTAGTGAAGGTAGCGGGAGGGATCCCTACGAGCAGTACTTC.

This clonotype turned up a few times. The V and J genes are TRBV19 and TRBJ2-2; 11 nucleotides line up with TRBD2. CDR1 is LNHDA and CDR2 is SQIVND in the germline V gene (reference sequence). V shed 8 bases, J shed 6 bases, and the junction held 8 bases outside the gene matches. The CDR3 extends over 15 amino acids. CDR3 region: CASSISGRASGELFF. In nucleotides, the CDR3 is TGTGCCAGTTCGATTAGCGGGAGGGCCTCCGGGGAGCTGTTTTTT.

This clonotype was counted between two and nine times. The chain has TRBV15 and TRBJ2-3; the D gene is possibly TRBD2 (7 bases). Germline CDR1 and CDR2: LNHNV and YYDKDF (reference sequence). Trimming removed 0 bases at V and 2 bases at J, with 12 bases between. CDR3 length: 16 amino acids. The CDR3 bases are TGTGCCACCAGCAGAGATCGGGGGGCGCCCACAGATACGCAGTATTTT. Protein sequence: CATSRDRGAPTDTQYF.

This clonotype showed up many times. DNA for the CDR3: TGTGCCATCAGTGAGTCGGAGGGGGACTATGGCTACACCTTC. Translation gives CAISESEGDYGYTF. The rearrangement links TRBV10-3 to TRBJ1-2; weak D call: TRBD1 (6 bases). CDR1 and CDR2 from the germline V gene are ENHRY and SYGVKD. The CDR3 totals 14 residues. Trimming removed 0 bases from V and 3 bases from J, with 8 bases in between.

This clonotype appeared once. This may come from a read error, since a much larger clone is one base off. No conserved phenylalanine or tryptophan is present at the end of the CDR3, so a read error is the likely explanation. The J gene is TRBJ2-3, the V gene TRBV7-2; no clear D gene. Germline CDR1 SGHTA, CDR2 FQGNSA. Trimming took off 3 bases at V and 0 bases at J, with 10 bases between the two ends. The CDR3 is made up of 15 amino acids. The CDR3 DNA is TGTGCCAGCAGCTTGGTCTCTACTAGCACAGATACGCAGTATCTT. It is translated as CASSLVSTSTDTQYL.

There are many counts of this clonotype. The V gene is TRBV11-2, the J gene TRBJ1-2; D call uncertain. Germline V gene data show CDR1 as SGHAT and CDR2 as FQNNGV. V was cut by 2 bases and J by 8 bases, with 9 bases left in between. This CDR3 is 12 amino acids long. The CDR3 is CASSLTPGGYTF. CDR3 sequence (DNA): TGTGCCAGCAGCTTAACGCCGGGAGGCTACACCTTC.

This clonotype came up many times. The chain links TRBV13 to TRBJ2-3; tentative D call: TRBD1 (5 bases). Between the trimmed V and J ends, which lost 5 bases and 4 bases, there was a span of 16 bases. CDR1 is PRHDT, CDR2 FYEKMQ, per germline (reference sequence). The CDR3 loop spans 15 amino acids. DNA of the CDR3: TGTGCCAGCAGCCCCCGGACAAGGGGCGCAGATACGCAGTATTTT. It translates to CASSPRTRGADTQYF.

The chain couples TRBV11-2 to TRBJ1-1; D gene uncertain. Germline V CDR1 and CDR2: SGHAT, FQNNGV. This CDR3 is built from 13 residues. Deletions cut 5 bases from V and 3 bases from J, with 10 bases between. CDR3 sequence: CASSPSTYTEAFF. The CDR3 nucleotides read TGTGCCAGCAGCCCCAGTACCTACACTGAAGCTTTCTTT.

This clonotype was picked up many times. This rearrangement joins TRBV20-1 to TRBJ2-7; possible D gene TRBD2, 5 bases. CDR1 and CDR2 from the germline V gene are DFQATT and SNEGSKA (reference sequence). Trimming stripped 0 bases from V and 0 bases from J, with 12 bases between. The CDR3 contains 15 residues. CDR3 loop: CSARDHGVLSYEQYF. CDR3 DNA sequence: TGCAGTGCTAGAGACCACGGGGTCCTCTCCTACGAGCAGTACTTC.

In its sample, this clonotype was seen many times. The chain combines TRBV20-1 with TRBJ2-1; D might be TRBD1 (5 bases). The V gene lost 3 bases and the J gene lost 5 bases, with 14 bases spanning the gap. The CDR3 runs to 14 residues. Per the germline V gene, CDR1 is DFQATT and CDR2 is SNEGSKA (reference sequence). CDR3 nucleotides: TGCAGTGCTAGGAAGGCAGGGATCCACAATGAGCAGTTCTTC. Translating it yields CSARKAGIHNEQFF.